Following are 6 T cell receptor beta chains from one sample sequenced in a study of CD8 T cells in Susac syndrome. Reverse transcription of about 0.5 to 1 ug RNA used random hexamers. MiXCR, run by TCRdb on the immunoSEQ multiplex PCR reads, gives a single entry per CDR3 protein. The table lists 200,000 or so distinct CDR3 sequences, around 96% of them singletons. The sequenced sample was CD4+ T cells from PBMCs. These receptors were obtained from a human donor with multiple sclerosis.

The rearrangement joins TRBV18 to TRBJ2-7, with D possibly TRBD2 on 5 matching bases. This CDR3 contains 13 residues. The germline CDR1 and CDR2 sequences are KGHSH and LQKENI. The V end lost 3 bases, the J end lost 6 bases, and 12 bases lay between the germline ends. Here the CDR3 DNA reads TGTGCCAGCTCACCCTTTCCGGACTCCGAGCAGTACTTC. It codes for CASSPFPDSEQYF.

The chain couples TRBV20-1 to TRBJ2-3, with a tentative D call TRBD2 (5 bases). Trimming removed 6 bases from V and 0 bases from J, with 10 bases in between. Germline V gene data show CDR1 as DFQATT and CDR2 as SNEGSKA (reference sequence). The CDR3 runs 13 residues. The CDR3 loop reads CSAEESSTDTQYF. The CDR3 nucleotides read TGCAGTGCGGAGGAGTCTAGCACAGATACGCAGTATTTT.

The rearrangement links TRBV3-1 to TRBJ2-5; 7 bases match TRBD2. With 4 bases clipped from V and 3 bases from J, the junction kept 14 bases outside the gene matches. Germline assignment: CDR1 LGHDT and CDR2 YNNKEL (reference sequence). The CDR3 sequence is 17 residues long. CDR3 sequence (DNA): TGTGCCAGCAGCCCACCCGGGGCTAGCGGCAAAAAAGAGACCCAGTACTTC. The encoded protein is CASSPPGASGKKETQYF.

This clonotype was counted between two and nine times. The chain joins TRBV7-9 to TRBJ1-1; D is undetermined. V was trimmed by 3 bases and J by 2 bases, leaving 7 bases between them. CDR3 length: 13 residues. Germline CDR1 and CDR2: SEHNR and FQNEAQ (reference sequence). The CDR3 nucleotides are TGTGCCAGCAGCTTTGACCTTAACACTGAAGCTTTCTTT. Its protein product is CASSFDLNTEAFF.

This rearrangement joins TRBV6-5 to TRBJ2-7; 9 bases match TRBD2. The CDR3 contains 15 residues. V lost 3 bases and J lost 1; bases outside the gene matches: 4. The germline V gene encodes CDR1 MNHEY and CDR2 SVGAGI. This chain's CDR3 is CASSYSSGGSYEQYF. The CDR3 DNA sequence: TGTGCCAGCAGTTATAGTAGCGGGGGATCCTACGAGCAGTACTTC.

This chain connects TRBV6-7 to TRBJ2-7, with D unresolved. TRBV6-7 belongs to the ORF category, with a function that is uncertain. The CDR3 runs 13 residues. The V and J ends lost 0 bases and 6 bases respectively, with 9 bases between them. CDR3 in DNA: TGTGCCAGCAGTTACTCGTTAAGGGTCGAGCAGTACTTC. It is translated as CASSYSLRVEQYF.